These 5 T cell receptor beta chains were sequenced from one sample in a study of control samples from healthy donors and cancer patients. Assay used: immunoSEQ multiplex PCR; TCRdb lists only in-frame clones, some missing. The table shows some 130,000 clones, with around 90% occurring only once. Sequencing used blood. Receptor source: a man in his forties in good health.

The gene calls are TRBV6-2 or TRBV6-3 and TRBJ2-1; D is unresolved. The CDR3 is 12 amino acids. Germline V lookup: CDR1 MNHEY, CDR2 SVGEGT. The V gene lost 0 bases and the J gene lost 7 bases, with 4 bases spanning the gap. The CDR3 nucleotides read TGTGCCAGCAGTTACTCATGGAATGAGCAGTTCTTC. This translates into CASSYSWNEQFF.

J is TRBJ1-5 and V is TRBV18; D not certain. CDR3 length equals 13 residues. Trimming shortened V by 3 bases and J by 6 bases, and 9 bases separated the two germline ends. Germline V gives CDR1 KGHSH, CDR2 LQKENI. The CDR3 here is CASSPGWGQPQHF. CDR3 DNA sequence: TGTGCCAGCTCACCCGGCTGGGGTCAGCCCCAGCATTTT.

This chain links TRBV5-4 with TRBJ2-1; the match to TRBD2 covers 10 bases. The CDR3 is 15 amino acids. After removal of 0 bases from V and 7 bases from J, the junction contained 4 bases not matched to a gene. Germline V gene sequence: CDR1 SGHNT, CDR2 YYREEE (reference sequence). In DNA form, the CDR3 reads TGTGCCAGCAGCTTGGCAGCGGGGGGGCGGAATGAGCAGTTCTTC. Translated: CASSLAAGGRNEQFF.

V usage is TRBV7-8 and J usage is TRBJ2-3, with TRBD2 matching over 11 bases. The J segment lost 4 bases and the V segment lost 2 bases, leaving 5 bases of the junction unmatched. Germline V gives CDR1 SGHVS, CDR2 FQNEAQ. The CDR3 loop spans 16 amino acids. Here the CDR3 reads CASSLSSGGAADTQYF. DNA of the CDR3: TGTGCCAGCAGCTTAAGTAGCGGGGGGGCCGCAGATACGCAGTATTTT.

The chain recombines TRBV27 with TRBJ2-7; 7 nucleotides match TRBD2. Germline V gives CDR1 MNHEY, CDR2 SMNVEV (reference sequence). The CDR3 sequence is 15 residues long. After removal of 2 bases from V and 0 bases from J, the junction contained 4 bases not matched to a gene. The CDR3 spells CASSLRGVGSYEQYF. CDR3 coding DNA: TGTGCCAGCAGTTTACGGGGGGTGGGCTCCTACGAGCAGTACTTC.